This TCR beta chain was retrieved from a study of shared clonotypes between healthy human individuals. Study as a whole: Each donor had three CD4 naive, three CD4 memory, two CD8 naive and one CD8 memory plate.

Generated by immunoSEQ multiplex PCR, the TCRdb table keeps only in-frame clones and is missing some. The sample carries over 1.4 million clones, roughly 96% recorded once. Trimming shortened V by 0 bases and J by 7 bases, and 10 bases separated the two germline ends. The germline gives CDR1 LNHDA, CDR2 SQIVND (reference sequence). The CDR3 sequence is 13 residues long. Findings and limits, study-wide: Limited genetic and exposure-history diversity came from having few donors. The study found approximately 5% of naive CD4 clonotypes shared across a few donors.

Turning to this clone: Its antigen is not identified.

The V and J genes are TRBV19 and TRBJ2-7; D remains ambiguous. This TCR came from a man in his thirties or forties in good health. Sequencing was performed on naive CD4+ T cells sorted from blood. Subset described: CD45RA+ positively selected. In DNA, the CDR3 is TGTGCCAGTAGTATAGATCCCCAGAGGGAGCAGTACTTC. Translating it yields CASSIDPQREQYF.